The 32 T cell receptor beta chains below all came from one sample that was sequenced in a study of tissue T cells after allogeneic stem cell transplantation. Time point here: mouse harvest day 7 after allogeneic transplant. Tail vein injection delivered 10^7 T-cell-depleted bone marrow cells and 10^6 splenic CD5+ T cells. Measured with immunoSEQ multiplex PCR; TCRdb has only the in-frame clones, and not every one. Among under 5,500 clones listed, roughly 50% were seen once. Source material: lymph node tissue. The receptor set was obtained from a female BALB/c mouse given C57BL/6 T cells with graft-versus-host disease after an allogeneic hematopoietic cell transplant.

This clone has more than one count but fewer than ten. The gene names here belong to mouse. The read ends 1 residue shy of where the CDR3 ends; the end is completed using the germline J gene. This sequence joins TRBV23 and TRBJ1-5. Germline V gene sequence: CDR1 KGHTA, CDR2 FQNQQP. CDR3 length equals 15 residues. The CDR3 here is CSSSQSARNNQAPLF. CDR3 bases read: TGCTCCAGCAGTCAATCGGCCAGAAACAACCAGGCTCCGCTT.

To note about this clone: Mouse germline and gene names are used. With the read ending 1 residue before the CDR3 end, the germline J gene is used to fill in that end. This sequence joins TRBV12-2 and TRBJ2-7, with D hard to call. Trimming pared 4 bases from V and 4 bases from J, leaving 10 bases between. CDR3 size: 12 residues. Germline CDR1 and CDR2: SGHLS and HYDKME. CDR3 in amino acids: CASSLTEYEQYF. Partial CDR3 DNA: TGTGCCAGCTCACTTACAGAATATGAACAGTAC.

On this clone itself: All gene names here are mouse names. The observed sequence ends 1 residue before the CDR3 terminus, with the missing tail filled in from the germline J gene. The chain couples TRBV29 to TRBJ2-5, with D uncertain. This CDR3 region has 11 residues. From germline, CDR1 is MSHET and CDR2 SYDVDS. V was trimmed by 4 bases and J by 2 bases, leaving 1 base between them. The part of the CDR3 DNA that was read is TGTGCTAGCAGTTCCCAAGACACCCAGTAC. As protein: CASSSQDTQY. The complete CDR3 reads CASSSQDTQYF.

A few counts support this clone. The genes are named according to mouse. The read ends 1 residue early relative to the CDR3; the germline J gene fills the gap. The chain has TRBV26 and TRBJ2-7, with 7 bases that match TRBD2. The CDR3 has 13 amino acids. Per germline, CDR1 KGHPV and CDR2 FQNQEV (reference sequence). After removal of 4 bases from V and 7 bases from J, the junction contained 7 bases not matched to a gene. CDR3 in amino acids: CASSPRTGGEQYF. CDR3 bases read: TGTGCCAGCAGTCCGCGGACTGGAGGGGAACAGTAC.

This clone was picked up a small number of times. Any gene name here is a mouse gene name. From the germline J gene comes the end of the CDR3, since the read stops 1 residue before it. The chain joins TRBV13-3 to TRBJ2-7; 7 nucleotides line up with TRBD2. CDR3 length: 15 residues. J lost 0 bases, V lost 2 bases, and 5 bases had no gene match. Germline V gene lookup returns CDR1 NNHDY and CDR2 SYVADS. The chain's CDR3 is CASSETGGSSYEQYF. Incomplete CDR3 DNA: TGTGCCAGCAGTGAAACGGGGGGGAGCTCCTATGAACAGTAC.

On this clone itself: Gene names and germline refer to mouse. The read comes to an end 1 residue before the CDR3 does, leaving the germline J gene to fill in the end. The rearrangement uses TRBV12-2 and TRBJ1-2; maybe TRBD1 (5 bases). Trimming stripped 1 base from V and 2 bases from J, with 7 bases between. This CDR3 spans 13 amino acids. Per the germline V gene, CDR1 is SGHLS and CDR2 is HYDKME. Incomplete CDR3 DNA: TGTGCCAGCTCTCTGGGGGGTAACTCCGACTACACC. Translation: CASSLGGNSDYT. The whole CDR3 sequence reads CASSLGGNSDYTF.

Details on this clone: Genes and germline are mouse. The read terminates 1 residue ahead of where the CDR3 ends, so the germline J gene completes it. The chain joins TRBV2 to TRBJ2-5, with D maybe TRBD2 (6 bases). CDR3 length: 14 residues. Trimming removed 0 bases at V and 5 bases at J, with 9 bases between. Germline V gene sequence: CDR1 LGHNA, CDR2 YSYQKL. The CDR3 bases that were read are TGTGCCAGCAGCCAAGATCTTGGGGGAGACACCCAGTAC. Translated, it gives CASSQDLGGDTQY. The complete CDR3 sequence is CASSQDLGGDTQYF.

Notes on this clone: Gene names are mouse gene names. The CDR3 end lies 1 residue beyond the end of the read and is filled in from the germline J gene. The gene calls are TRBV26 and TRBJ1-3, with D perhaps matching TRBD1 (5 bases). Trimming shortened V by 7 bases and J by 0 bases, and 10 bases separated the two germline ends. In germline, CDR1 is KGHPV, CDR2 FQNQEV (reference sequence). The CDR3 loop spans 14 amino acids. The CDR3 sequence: CASNPDSSGNTLYF. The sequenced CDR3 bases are TGTGCCAGCAACCCCGACAGTTCTGGAAATACGCTCTAT.

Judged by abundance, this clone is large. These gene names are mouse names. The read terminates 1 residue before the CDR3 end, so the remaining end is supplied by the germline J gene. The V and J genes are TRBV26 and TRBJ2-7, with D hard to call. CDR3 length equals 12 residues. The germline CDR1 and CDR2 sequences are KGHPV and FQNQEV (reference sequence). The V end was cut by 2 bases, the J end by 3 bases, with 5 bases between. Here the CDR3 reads CASSLSNYEQYF. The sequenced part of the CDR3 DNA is TGTGCCAGCAGTCTGAGCAACTATGAACAGTAC.

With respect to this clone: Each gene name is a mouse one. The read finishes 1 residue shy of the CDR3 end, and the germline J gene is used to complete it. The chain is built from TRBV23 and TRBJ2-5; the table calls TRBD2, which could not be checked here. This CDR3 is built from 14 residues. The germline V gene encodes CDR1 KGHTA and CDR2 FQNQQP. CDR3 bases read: TGCTCCAGCAGTCAAGGGGGGGCGCAGGACACCCAGTAC. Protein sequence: CSSSQGGAQDTQY. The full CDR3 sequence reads CSSSQGGAQDTQYF.

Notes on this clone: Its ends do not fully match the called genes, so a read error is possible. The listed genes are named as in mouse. The sequenced CDR3 bases are TGTGCCAGCAGTGACCGGGCCCCCTATGAACAGTAC. Translated, it gives CASSDRAPYEQY. The whole CDR3 region reads CASSDRAPYEQYF. V usage is TRBV13-2 and J usage is TRBJ2-7; D not certain. The DNA ends 1 residue before the CDR3 does, and the rest of the CDR3 is filled in from the germline J gene. The CDR3 sequence is 13 residues long. Looked up from germline, CDR1 is NNHNN and CDR2 is SYGAGS (reference sequence).

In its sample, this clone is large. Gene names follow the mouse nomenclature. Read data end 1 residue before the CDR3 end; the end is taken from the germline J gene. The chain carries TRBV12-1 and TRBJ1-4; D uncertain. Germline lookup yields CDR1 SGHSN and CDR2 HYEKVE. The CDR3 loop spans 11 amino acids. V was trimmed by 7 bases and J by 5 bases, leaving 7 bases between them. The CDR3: CARWGNERLFF. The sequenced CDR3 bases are TGTGCCAGGTGGGGAAACGAAAGATTATTT.

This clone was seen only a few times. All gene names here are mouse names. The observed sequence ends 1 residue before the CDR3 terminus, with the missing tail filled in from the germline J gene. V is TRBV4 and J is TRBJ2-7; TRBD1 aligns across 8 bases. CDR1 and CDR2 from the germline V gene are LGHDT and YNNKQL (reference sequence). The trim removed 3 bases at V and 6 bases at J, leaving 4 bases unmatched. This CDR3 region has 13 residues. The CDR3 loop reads CASSYQGAVEQYF. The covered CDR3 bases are TGTGCCAGCAGCTATCAGGGGGCGGTTGAACAGTAC.

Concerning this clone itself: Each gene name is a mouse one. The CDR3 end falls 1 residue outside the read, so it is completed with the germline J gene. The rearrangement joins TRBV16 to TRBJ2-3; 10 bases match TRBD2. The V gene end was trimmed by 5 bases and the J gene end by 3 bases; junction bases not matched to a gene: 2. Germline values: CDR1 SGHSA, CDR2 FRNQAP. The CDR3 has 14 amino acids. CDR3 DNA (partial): TGTGCAAGCAGCCGACTGGGGGGAGCAGAAACGCTGTAT. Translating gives CASSRLGGAETLY. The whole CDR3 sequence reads CASSRLGGAETLYF.

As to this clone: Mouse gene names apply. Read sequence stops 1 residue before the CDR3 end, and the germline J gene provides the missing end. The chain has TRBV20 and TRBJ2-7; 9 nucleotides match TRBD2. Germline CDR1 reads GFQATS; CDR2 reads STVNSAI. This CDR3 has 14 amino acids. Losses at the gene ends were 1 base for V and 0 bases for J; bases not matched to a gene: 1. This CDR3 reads CGARGGLGSYEQYF. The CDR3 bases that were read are TGTGGTGCTAGGGGGGGACTGGGCTCCTATGAACAGTAC. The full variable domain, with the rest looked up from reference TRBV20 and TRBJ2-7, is GALVYQYPRRTICKSGTSMRMECQAVGFQATSVAWYRQSPQKTFELIALSTVNSAIKYEQNFTQEKFPISHPNLSFSSMTVLNAYLEDRGLYLCGARGGLGSYEQYFGPGTRLTVL.

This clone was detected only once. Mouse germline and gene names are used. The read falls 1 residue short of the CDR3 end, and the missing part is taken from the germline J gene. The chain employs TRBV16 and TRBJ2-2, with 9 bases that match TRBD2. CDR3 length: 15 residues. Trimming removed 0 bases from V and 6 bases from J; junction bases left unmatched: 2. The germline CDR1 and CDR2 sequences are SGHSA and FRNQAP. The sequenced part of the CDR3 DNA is TGTGCAAGCAGCTTAGACTGGGGGGGTGCCGGGCAGCTCTAC. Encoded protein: CASSLDWGGAGQLY. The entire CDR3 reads CASSLDWGGAGQLYF. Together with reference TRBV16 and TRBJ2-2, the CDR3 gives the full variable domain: NAGVIQTPRHKVTGKGQEATLWCEPISGHSAVFWYRQTIVQGLEFLTYFRNQAPIDDSGMPKERFSAQMPNQSHSTLKIQSTQPQDSAVYLCASSLDWGGAGQLYFGEGSKLTVL.

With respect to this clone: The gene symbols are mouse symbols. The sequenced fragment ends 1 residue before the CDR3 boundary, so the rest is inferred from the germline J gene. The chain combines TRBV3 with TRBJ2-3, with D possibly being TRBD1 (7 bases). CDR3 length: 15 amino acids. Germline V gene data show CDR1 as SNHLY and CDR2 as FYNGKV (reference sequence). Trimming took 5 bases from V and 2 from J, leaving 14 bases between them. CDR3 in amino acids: CASSPRGGYAETLYF. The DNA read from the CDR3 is TGTGCCAGCAGCCCAAGAGGGGGCTATGCAGAAACGCTGTAT. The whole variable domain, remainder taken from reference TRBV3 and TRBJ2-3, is GPKVLQIPSHQIIDMGQMVTLNCDPVSNHLYFYWYKQILGQQMEFLVNFYNGKVMEKSKLFKDQFSVERPDGSYFTLKIQPTALEDSAVYFCASSPRGGYAETLYFGSGTRLTVL.

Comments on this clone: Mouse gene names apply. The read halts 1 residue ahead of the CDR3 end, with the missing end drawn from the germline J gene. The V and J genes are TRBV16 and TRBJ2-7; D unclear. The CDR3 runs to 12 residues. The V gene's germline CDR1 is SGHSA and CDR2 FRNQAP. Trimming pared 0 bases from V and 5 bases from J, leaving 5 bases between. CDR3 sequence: CASSLDANEQYF. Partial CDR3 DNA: TGTGCAAGCAGCTTAGACGCAAATGAACAGTAC. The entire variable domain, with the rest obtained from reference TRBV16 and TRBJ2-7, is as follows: NAGVIQTPRHKVTGKGQEATLWCEPISGHSAVFWYRQTIVQGLEFLTYFRNQAPIDDSGMPKERFSAQMPNQSHSTLKIQSTQPQDSAVYLCASSLDANEQYFGPGTRLTVL.

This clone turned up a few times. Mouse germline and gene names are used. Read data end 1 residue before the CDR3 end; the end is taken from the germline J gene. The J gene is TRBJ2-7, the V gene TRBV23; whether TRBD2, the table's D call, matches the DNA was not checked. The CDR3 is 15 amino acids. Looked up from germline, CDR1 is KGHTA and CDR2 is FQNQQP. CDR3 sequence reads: CSSSQILGGDYEQYF. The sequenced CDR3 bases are TGCTCCAGCAGTCAAATACTGGGGGGTGACTATGAACAGTAC.

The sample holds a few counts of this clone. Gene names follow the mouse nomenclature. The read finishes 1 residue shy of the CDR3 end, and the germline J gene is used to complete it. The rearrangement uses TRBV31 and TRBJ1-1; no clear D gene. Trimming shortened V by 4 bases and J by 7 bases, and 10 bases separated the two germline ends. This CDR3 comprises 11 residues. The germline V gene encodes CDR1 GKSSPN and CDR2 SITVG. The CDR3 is CAWMKRIEVFF. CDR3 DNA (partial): TGTGCCTGGATGAAAAGAATAGAAGTCTTC.

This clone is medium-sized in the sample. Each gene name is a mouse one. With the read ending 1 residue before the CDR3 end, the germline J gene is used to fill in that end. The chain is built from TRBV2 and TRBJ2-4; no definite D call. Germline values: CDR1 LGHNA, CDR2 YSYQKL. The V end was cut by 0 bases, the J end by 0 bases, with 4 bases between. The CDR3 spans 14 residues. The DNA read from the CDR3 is TGTGCCAGCAGCCAAGAAGGCAGTCAAAACACCTTGTAC. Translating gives CASSQEGSQNTLY. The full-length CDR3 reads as CASSQEGSQNTLYF.

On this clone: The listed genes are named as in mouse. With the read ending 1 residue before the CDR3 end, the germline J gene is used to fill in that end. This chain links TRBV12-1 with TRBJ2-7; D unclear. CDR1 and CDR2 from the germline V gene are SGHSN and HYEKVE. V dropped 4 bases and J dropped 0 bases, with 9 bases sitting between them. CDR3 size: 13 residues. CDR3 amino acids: CASSRQISYEQYF. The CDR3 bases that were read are TGTGCCAGCTCGCGACAAATCTCCTATGAACAGTAC.

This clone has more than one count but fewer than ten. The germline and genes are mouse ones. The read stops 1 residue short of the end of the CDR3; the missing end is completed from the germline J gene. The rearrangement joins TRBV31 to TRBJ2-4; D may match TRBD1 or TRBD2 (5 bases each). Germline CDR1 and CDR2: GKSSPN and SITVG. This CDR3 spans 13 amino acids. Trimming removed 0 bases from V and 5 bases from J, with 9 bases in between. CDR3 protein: CAWSLGTRNTLYF. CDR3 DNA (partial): TGTGCCTGGAGTCTCGGGACGCGAAACACCTTGTAC.

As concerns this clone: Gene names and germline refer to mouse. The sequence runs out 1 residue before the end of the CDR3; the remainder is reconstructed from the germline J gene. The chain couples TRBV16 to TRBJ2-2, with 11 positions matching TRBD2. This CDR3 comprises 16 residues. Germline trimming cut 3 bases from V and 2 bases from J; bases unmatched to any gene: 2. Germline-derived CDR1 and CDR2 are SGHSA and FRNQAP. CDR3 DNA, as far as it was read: TGTGCAAGCAGCTTTGACTGGGGGGGGAACACCGGGCAGCTCTAC. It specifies CASSFDWGGNTGQLY. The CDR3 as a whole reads CASSFDWGGNTGQLYF.

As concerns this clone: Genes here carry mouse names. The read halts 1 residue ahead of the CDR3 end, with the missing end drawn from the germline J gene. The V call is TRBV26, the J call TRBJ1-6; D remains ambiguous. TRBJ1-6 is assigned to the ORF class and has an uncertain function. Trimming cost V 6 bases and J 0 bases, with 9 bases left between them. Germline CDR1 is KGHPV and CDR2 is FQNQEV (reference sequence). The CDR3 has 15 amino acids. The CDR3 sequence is CASSLDTSYNSPLYF. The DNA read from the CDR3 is TGTGCCAGCAGCCTTGACACTTCCTATAATTCGCCCCTCTAC.

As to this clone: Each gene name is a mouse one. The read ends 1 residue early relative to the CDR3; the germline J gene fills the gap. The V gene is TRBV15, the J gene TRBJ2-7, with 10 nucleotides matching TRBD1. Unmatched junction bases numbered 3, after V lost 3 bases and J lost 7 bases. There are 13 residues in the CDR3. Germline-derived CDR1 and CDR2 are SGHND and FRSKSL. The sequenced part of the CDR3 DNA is TGTGCCAGCAGTTTTGACAGGGGGCGGGAACAGTAC. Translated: CASSFDRGREQY. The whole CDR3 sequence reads CASSFDRGREQYF.

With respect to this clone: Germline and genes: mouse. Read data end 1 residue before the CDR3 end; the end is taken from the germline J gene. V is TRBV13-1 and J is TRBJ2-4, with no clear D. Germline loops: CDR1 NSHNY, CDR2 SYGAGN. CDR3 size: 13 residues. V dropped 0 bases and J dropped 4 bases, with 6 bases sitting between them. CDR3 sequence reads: CASSDGAENTLYF. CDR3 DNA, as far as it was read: TGTGCCAGCAGTGATGGGGCTGAAAACACCTTGTAC.

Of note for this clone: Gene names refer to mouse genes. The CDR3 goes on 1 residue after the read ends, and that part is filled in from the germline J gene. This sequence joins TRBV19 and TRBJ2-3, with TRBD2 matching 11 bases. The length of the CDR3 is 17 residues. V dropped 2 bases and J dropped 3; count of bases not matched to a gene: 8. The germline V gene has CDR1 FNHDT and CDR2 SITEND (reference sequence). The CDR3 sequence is CASSIGTGGWRAETLYF. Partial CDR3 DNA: TGTGCCAGCAGTATCGGGACTGGGGGATGGAGGGCAGAAACGCTGTAT.

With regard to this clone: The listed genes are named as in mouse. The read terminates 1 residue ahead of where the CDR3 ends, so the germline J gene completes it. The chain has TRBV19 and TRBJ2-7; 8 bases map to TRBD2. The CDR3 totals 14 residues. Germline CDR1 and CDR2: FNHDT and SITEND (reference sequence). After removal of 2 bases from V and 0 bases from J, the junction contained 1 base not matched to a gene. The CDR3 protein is CASSIWGGSYEQYF. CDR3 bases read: TGTGCCAGCAGTATTTGGGGGGGCTCCTATGAACAGTAC.

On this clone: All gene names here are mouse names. CDR3 DNA, as far as it was read: TGTGCCCCCGATGGGGGCGGCCAAGACACCCAGTAC. Protein: CAPDGGGQDTQY. The entire CDR3 is CAPDGGGQDTQYF. The rearrangement uses TRBV31 and TRBJ2-5; either TRBD1 or TRBD2 may fit D (6 bases each). Coverage ceases 1 residue before the CDR3 finishes, and the germline J gene fills in the end. V was trimmed by 8 bases and J by 2 bases, leaving 14 bases between them. The CDR3 is 13 amino acids. Germline V gene sequence: CDR1 GKSSPN, CDR2 SITVG.

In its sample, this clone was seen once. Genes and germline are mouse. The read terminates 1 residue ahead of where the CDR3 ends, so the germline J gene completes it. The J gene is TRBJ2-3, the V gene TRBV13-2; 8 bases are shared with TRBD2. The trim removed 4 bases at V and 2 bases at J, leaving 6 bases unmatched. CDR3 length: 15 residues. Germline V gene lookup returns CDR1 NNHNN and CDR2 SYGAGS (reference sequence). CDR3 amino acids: CASGSGGRVAETLYF. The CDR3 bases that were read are TGTGCCAGCGGTTCTGGGGGGCGCGTTGCAGAAACGCTGTAT.

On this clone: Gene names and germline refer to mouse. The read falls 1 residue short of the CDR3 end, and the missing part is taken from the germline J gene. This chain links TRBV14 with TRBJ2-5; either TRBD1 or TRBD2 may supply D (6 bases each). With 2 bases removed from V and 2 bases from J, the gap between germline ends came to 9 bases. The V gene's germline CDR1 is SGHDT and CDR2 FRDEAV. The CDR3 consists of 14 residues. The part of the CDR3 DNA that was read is TGTGCCAGCAGTTTAGGGGGGTTCCAAGACACCCAGTAC. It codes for CASSLGGFQDTQY. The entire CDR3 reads CASSLGGFQDTQYF.